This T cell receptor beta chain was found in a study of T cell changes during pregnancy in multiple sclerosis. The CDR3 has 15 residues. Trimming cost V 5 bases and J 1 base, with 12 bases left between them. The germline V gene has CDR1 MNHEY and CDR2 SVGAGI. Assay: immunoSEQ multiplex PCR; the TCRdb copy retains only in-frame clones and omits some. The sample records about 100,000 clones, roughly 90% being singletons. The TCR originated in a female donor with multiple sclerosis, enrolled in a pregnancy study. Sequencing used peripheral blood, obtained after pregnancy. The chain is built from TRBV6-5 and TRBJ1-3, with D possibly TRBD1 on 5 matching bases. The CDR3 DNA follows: TGTGCCAGCAGTCAGGGATTTCGATCTGGAAACACCATATATTTT. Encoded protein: CASSQGFRSGNTIYF.